The T cell receptor (beta chain) under discussion was sequenced for a study of T cell clonotyping in hematopoietic cell transplantation. Noted time point: recipient sample about 28 days before transplant, after cytoreduction. The CDR3 runs 13 residues. The germline V and J ends were trimmed by 6 bases and 0 bases, with 6 bases remaining between them. The germline gives CDR1 MNHNY, CDR2 SVGAGI (reference sequence). The method was immunoSEQ multiplex PCR; TCRdb's version includes in-frame clones alone and lacks a portion of them. This table holds tens of thousands of clones, 85% to 90% found once. The genes are TRBV6-6 and TRBJ2-1; D unresolved. The sequencing here drew on peripheral blood mononuclear cells, taken before stem cell transplant. The sequence was collected from a man in his fifties or sixties with biphenotypic leukemia. Some clones in this sample may be carry-over from other donors' samples. CDR3 region: CASSLVSYNEQFF. CDR3 DNA: TGTGCCAGCAGCTTAGTCTCCTACAATGAGCAGTTCTTC.